This TCR beta chain was profiled in a study of T cell responses to AZD1222 COVID-19 vaccine. Germline V gives CDR1 MNHEY, CDR2 SVGAGI. V was trimmed by 0 bases and J by 5 bases, leaving 7 bases between them. CDR3 length: 13 residues. Note on this clone: In the same sample, other DNA sequences code for this CDR3.

Data came from immunoSEQ multiplex PCR; TCRdb stores just in-frame clones and leaves some out. The repertoire has about 140,000 clones, around 90% of them found once; the top ten carry around 2.8%. The receptor's source is an adult in good health. The sample in question was peripheral blood, obtained on day 0 of AZD1222 vaccination. The chain carries TRBV6-5 and TRBJ1-1; a weak D match, TRBD1 (6 bases). The CDR3 here is CASSYSGGTEAFF. The CDR3 region has the DNA TGTGCCAGCAGTTACTCAGGGGGGACTGAAGCTTTCTTT.